This passage covers 25 T cell receptor beta chains from one sample sequenced in a study of naive and memory T cell subsets. Findings of the study overall: Naive repertoires, especially CD8, held a few larger clonotypes, possibly memory cells re-expressing CD45RA.

These TCRs' antigens remain unknown. An equimolar mix of two oligonucleotides served as the beta constant-region primer for TRBC1 and TRBC2. Ligated cDNA was amplified by four rounds of PCR with nested alpha and beta constant-region primers and SP2. TCRdb used MiXCR to reprocess the UMI-ligation and nested PCR reads, holding one entry per CDR3 protein. The sample has 150,000 or so distinct CDR3 sequences; approximately 24% are singletons. The sequenced sample consisted of naive CD4+ T cells from blood. Receptors originate from a human donor in good health.

The J gene is TRBJ1-2, the V gene TRBV29-1; weak D call: TRBD1 (5 bases). The CDR3 runs to 14 residues. Germline CDR1 and CDR2: SQVTM and ANQGSEA. V lost 0 bases to trimming and J lost 3 bases, with 11 bases between them. This CDR3 is CSVEDRAFDYGYTF. CDR3 sequence (DNA): TGCAGCGTTGAAGACAGGGCGTTTGACTATGGCTACACCTTC.

This clonotype was observed a handful of times. V and J are TRBV7-2 and TRBJ1-2; 7 nucleotides line up with TRBD1. Per germline, CDR1 SGHTA and CDR2 FQGNSA. This CDR3 is 14 amino acids long. V was clipped by 5 bases and J by 11 bases; unmatched bases: 14. The CDR3 here is CASSLKGSRGSYTF. The CDR3 DNA reads as TGTGCCAGCAGCCTGAAGGGGTCCAGGGGGTCTTACACCTTC.

This clonotype showed up many times. The V and J genes are TRBV2 and TRBJ2-2; D call uncertain. Deletions cut 7 bases from V and 1 base from J, with 7 bases between. Germline V lookup: CDR1 SNHLY, CDR2 FYNNEI. The CDR3 runs 13 residues. CDR3 residues: CASTRRNTGELFF. Written as DNA, the CDR3 is TGTGCCAGCACCAGGAGGAACACCGGGGAGCTGTTTTTT.

The rearrangement joins TRBV29-1 to TRBJ2-7; D may be TRBD1 (6 bases). Germline CDR1 SQVTM, CDR2 ANQGSEA. This CDR3 comprises 12 residues. V gave up 4 bases and J gave up 2 bases, with 9 bases separating them. The CDR3 DNA follows: TGCAGCGTTGGGGACATAGCCTACGAGCAGTACTTC. It yields the protein CSVGDIAYEQYF.

This clonotype was recorded a few times. The chain carries TRBV29-1 and TRBJ2-7, with D maybe TRBD1 (6 bases). V was cut by 6 bases and J by 5 bases, with 20 bases left in between. The length of the CDR3 is 14 residues. Germline lookup yields CDR1 SQVTM and CDR2 ANQGSEA. CDR3 protein: CSVGRAGARDEQYF. The CDR3 nucleotides are TGCAGCGTCGGACGGGCAGGGGCTCGGGACGAGCAGTACTTC.

The V and J genes are TRBV27 and TRBJ1-1; TRBD1 matches at 7 bases. Trimming removed 6 bases from V and 13 bases from J; junction bases left unmatched: 20. This CDR3 region has 15 residues. Germline loops: CDR1 MNHEY, CDR2 SMNVEV (reference sequence). CDR3 loop: CASSPAVSRGMLSFF. The CDR3 region has the DNA TGTGCCAGCAGCCCAGCCGTCAGCAGGGGGATGTTGAGTTTCTTT.

This clonotype was seen ten or more times. The V gene is TRBV9, the J gene TRBJ2-3, with D unclear. From germline, CDR1 is SGDLS and CDR2 YYNGEE. V lost 4 bases and J lost 1, with 7 bases in between. The CDR3 contains 13 residues. For the CDR3, the DNA is TGTGCCAGCAGCCCATTGCGCACAGATACGCAGTATTTT. It codes for CASSPLRTDTQYF.

The gene calls are TRBV6-6 and TRBJ2-1, with 11 bases identical to TRBD2. CDR1 and CDR2 from the germline V gene are MNHNY and SVGAGI (reference sequence). The V and J ends lost 2 bases and 4 bases, in that order; junction bases with no gene match: 4. The CDR3 is made up of 16 amino acids. The CDR3 protein is CASSYLTSGRYNEQFF. CDR3 sequence (DNA): TGTGCCAGCAGTTACCTAACTAGCGGGAGATACAATGAGCAGTTCTTC.

This clonotype has only a few counts. The chain is built from TRBV2 and TRBJ2-1, with 9 bases identical to TRBD2. Germline V gives CDR1 SNHLY, CDR2 FYNNEI. J lost 4 bases, V lost 6 bases, and 7 bases had no gene match. The CDR3 is made up of 15 amino acids. CDR3 sequence reads: CASRRREGNYNEQFF. The CDR3 DNA sequence: TGTGCCAGCAGACGGCGGGAGGGGAATTACAATGAGCAGTTCTTC.

The chain carries TRBV5-1 and TRBJ2-4, with 9 bases identical to TRBD1. V was pared by 4 bases and J by 8 bases, with 7 bases of the junction left unmatched. The CDR3 is 14 amino acids. Germline CDR1 and CDR2: SGHRS and YFSETQ. DNA for the CDR3: TGCGCCAGCAGCCCCACAGGGGGCAGGGACATTCAGTACTTC. It codes for CASSPTGGRDIQYF.

CDR3 sequence (DNA): TGTGCTAGTGGTTTGATACCGTCACCGGGACTAGCTAAGGCCGGGGAGCTGTTTTTT. Translated, it gives CASGLIPSPGLAKAGELFF. The chain links TRBV12-5 to TRBJ2-2; 9 nucleotides line up with TRBD2. This CDR3 is built from 19 residues. The ends lost 2 bases at V and 6 bases at J; junction bases unmatched: 16. Germline CDR1 reads LGHNT; CDR2 reads FRNRAP.

There are many counts of this clonotype. This chain joins TRBV27 and TRBJ2-7; either TRBD1 or TRBD2 may supply D (5 bases each). The CDR3 is 15 amino acids. V shed 5 bases and J shed 3 bases, with 17 bases lying between them. Per germline, CDR1 MNHEY and CDR2 SMNVEV (reference sequence). CDR3 in amino acids: CASSPRWGSVYEQYF. In DNA, the CDR3 is TGTGCCAGCAGTCCCCGATGGGGGAGTGTCTACGAGCAGTACTTC.

This clonotype was observed a few times. The chain has TRBV6-5 and TRBJ2-1, with D tentatively TRBD1 or TRBD2 (5 bases each). V was pared by 6 bases and J by 14 bases, with 17 bases between. The CDR3 contains 12 residues. CDR1 is MNHEY and CDR2 is SVGAGI in the germline V gene. CDR3 DNA sequence: TGTGCCAGCAGCCCGGGTCGGGACCCCAAGTTCTTC. Protein: CASSPGRDPKFF.

There are a few counts of this clonotype. The V gene is TRBV14, the J gene TRBJ1-1; D call uncertain. Between the trimmed V and J ends, which lost 2 bases and 9 bases, there was a span of 7 bases. The CDR3 is 11 amino acids. Germline CDR1 and CDR2: SGHDN and FVKESK. CDR3 in amino acids: CASSQYSKAFF. The CDR3 nucleotides are TGTGCCAGCAGCCAATACTCAAAAGCTTTCTTT.

The CDR3 spells CASSIGRDTGELFF. The DNA for the CDR3 is TGTGCCAGTAGTATAGGACGGGACACCGGGGAGCTGTTTTTT. V is TRBV19 and J is TRBJ2-2; D call uncertain. The CDR3 extends over 14 amino acids. V shed 1 base and J shed 3 bases, with 6 bases lying between them. CDR1 is LNHDA, CDR2 SQIVND, per germline (reference sequence).

V is TRBV6-5 and J is TRBJ1-2; D is unresolved. The CDR3 runs 14 residues. CDR1 is MNHEY and CDR2 is SVGAGI in the germline V gene. V lost 7 bases, J lost 4 bases, and 16 bases lay in between. The CDR3 reads CASTRRSLGYGYTF. The DNA for the CDR3 is TGTGCCAGCACCAGGCGGTCATTGGGCTATGGCTACACCTTC.

This clonotype was seen only a few times. V and J are TRBV3-1 and TRBJ1-1; 7 nucleotides match TRBD1. There are 15 residues in the CDR3. The germline CDR1 and CDR2 sequences are LGHDT and YNNKEL (reference sequence). The V and J ends lost 5 bases and 12 bases, in that order; junction bases with no gene match: 18. In DNA, the CDR3 is TGTGCCAGCAGCGCCCATTCAAAGACAGGGCTTGTGCCTTTCTTT. Translation gives CASSAHSKTGLVPFF.

This chain uses TRBV25-1 with TRBJ2-5; TRBD2 matches 7 bases. In germline, CDR1 is MGHDK, CDR2 SYGVNS. This CDR3 comprises 12 residues. The ends lost 4 bases at V and 7 bases at J; junction bases unmatched: 3. Here the CDR3 reads CASSGSGGTQYF. CDR3 in DNA: TGTGCCAGCAGTGGGTCGGGGGGGACCCAGTACTTC.

The rearrangement joins TRBV12-5 to TRBJ2-7; D is undetermined. Germline V gene sequence: CDR1 LGHNT, CDR2 FRNRAP. The CDR3 totals 12 residues. The germline V and J ends were trimmed by 0 bases and 3 bases, with 3 bases remaining between them. The CDR3 region has the DNA TGTGCTAGTGGTTTGGTAAACTACGAGCAGTACTTC. It yields the protein CASGLVNYEQYF.

V and J are TRBV7-2 and TRBJ2-5, with D uncertain. Trimming cost V 5 bases and J 1 base, with 11 bases left between them. The CDR3 spans 14 residues. CDR1 is SGHTA, CDR2 FQGNSA, per germline. In nucleotides, the CDR3 is TGTGCCAGCAGCCCATGGCTGCCCCAAGAGACCCAGTACTTC. Its translation: CASSPWLPQETQYF.

The chain has TRBV12-3 or TRBV12-4 and TRBJ2-4; TRBD1 matches at 11 bases. This CDR3 region has 14 residues. J gave up 6 bases and V 6 bases, and 4 bases lay outside the gene matches. This CDR3 reads CASSPGQGGNIQYF. The CDR3 DNA is TGTGCCAGCAGCCCGGGACAGGGGGGAAACATTCAGTACTTC.

The CDR3 loop is CATSEGSLETQYF. The CDR3 DNA is TGTGCCACCAGTGAAGGTAGCTTGGAGACCCAGTACTTC. The chain recombines TRBV24-1 with TRBJ2-5; D call uncertain. Germline CDR1 KGHDR, CDR2 SFDVKD. The CDR3 extends over 13 amino acids. V shed 4 bases and J shed 5 bases, with 10 bases lying between them.

At least ten counts were recorded for this clonotype. Relative to the germline gene, one junction end is altered; a read error may explain this. The chain joins TRBV12-3 or TRBV12-4 to TRBJ2-1; a weak D match, TRBD1 (6 bases). The CDR3 has 14 amino acids. DNA of the CDR3: TGTGCCAGCAGCCGGATTACAGGGTCGGATGAGAAGTTCTTC. Residues: CASSRITGSDEKFF.

This clonotype was detected a few times. This rearrangement joins TRBV9 to TRBJ2-5; D perhaps matches TRBD2 (5 bases). Germline V gene data show CDR1 as SGDLS and CDR2 as YYNGEE. The CDR3 has 15 amino acids. V was shortened by 4 bases and J by 5 bases, with 18 bases between the two germline ends. The chain's CDR3 is CASSPRGIGGETQYF. The CDR3, as DNA: TGTGCCAGCAGCCCTCGGGGAATTGGCGGGGAGACCCAGTACTTC.

This clonotype was seen a handful of times. The rearrangement uses TRBV12-3 or TRBV12-4 and TRBJ2-1, with a weak D call TRBD2 (6 bases). Trimming removed 6 bases from V and 7 bases from J, with 19 bases in between. The CDR3 loop spans 15 amino acids. The CDR3 sequence: CASSFRRGTLNEQFF. DNA of the CDR3: TGTGCCAGCAGCTTCAGGCGGGGCACCCTTAATGAGCAGTTCTTC.